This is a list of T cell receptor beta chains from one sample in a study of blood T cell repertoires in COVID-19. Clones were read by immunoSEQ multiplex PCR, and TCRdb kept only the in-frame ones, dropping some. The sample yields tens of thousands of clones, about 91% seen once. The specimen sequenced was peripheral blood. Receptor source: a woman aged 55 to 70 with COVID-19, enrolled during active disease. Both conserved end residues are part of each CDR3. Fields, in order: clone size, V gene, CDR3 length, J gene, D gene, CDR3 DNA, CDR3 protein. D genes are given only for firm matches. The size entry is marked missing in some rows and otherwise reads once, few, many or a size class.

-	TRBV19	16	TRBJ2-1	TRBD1	TGTGCCAGTAGTTTGAGGGGGCCCCTCTCCTACAATGAGCAGTTCTTC	CASSLRGPLSYNEQFF
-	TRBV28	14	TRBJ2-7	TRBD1	TGTGCCAGCAGTCCCACCGGGACAGAATACGAGCAGTACTTC	CASSPTGTEYEQYF
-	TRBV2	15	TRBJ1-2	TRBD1	TGTGCCAGCAGTGAAGTTCCGGGACAGGGCCGCGGCTACACCTTC	CASSEVPGQGRGYTF
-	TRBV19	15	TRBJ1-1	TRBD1	TGTGCCAGTAGTAACGAGGGGGCGAGGAGCACTGAAGCTTTCTTT	CASSNEGARSTEAFF
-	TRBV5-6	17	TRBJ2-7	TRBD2	TGTGCCAGCAGCTTGGAAGGGGAGCGGGGGCAACTCTACGAGCAGTACTTC	CASSLEGERGQLYEQYF
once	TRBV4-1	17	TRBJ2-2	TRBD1	TGCGCCAGCAGCCAATGGGGACAGGGGGGGAACACCGGGGAGCTGTTTTTT	CASSQWGQGGNTGELFF
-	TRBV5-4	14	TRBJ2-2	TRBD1	TGTGCCAGCGGTCGACAGGGAAACACCGGGGAGCTGTTTTTT	CASGRQGNTGELFF
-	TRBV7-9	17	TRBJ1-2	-	TGTGCCAGCAGCCCTTCCGGACTTAGGGTGAACTACTATGGCTACACCTTC	CASSPSGLRVNYYGYTF
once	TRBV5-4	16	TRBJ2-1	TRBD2	TGTGCCAGCAGCCCGCGACTAGCGGGAGTCTTCAATGAGCAGTTCTTC	CASSPRLAGVFNEQFF
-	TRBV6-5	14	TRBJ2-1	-	TGTGCCAGCAGCCGGGGTTTCGAGAACAATGAGCAGTTCTTC	CASSRGFENNEQFF
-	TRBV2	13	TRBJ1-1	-	TGTGCCAGCCCGAAGGGGCTGAACACTGAAGCTTTCTTT	CASPKGLNTEAFF
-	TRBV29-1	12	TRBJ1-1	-	TGCAGCGTTGCAATGGCAGGGGACGAAGCTTTCTTT	CSVAMAGDEAFF
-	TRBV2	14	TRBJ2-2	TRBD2	TGTGCCAGCAGGGCTAGCGGGAACACCGGGGAGCTGTTTTTT	CASRASGNTGELFF
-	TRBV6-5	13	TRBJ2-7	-	TGTGCCAGCACCCCCCGGACTAACGCTGAGCAGTACTTC	CASTPRTNAEQYF
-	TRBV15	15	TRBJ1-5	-	TGTGCCACCAGCAGAGACCTGAAGGGGATGCCGCCCCAGCATTTT	CATSRDLKGMPPQHF
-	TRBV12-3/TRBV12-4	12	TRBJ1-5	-	TGTGCCAGCCAGCGTAGCAATCAGCCCCAGCATTTT	CASQRSNQPQHF
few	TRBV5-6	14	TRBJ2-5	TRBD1	TGTGCCAGCAGTTCCCGGACAGGCCAAGAGACCCAGTACTTC	CASSSRTGQETQYF
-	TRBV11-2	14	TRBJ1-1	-	TGTGCCAGCAGGGGTTTTCAGGGCAGCCTTGAAGCTTTCTTT	CASRGFQGSLEAFF
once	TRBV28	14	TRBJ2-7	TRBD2	TGTGCCAGCACCGACGGGACTAACTCCTACGAGCAGTACTTC	CASTDGTNSYEQYF
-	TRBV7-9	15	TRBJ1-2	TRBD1	TGTGCCAGCAGCTTAGGTGGGACAGGGGGCTCTGGCTACACCTTC	CASSLGGTGGSGYTF
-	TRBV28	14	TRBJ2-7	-	TGTGCCAGCAGTCATTCGGGAGCCAACTACGAGCAGTACTTC	CASSHSGANYEQYF
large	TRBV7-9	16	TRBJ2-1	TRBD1	TGTGCCAGCAGCTTAATAGGACAGGGGATCGGCGATGAGCAGTTCTTC	CASSLIGQGIGDEQFF
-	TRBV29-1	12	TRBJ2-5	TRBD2	TGCAGCGTTGGCGGGAGTGGAGAGACCCAGTACTTC	CSVGGSGETQYF
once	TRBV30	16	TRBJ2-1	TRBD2	TGTGCCTGGAGTGTTAGCGGGACGCGCCTAGGGGGTGAGCAGTTCTTC	CAWSVSGTRLGGEQFF
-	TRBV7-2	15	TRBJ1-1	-	TGTGCCAGCAGCTTAGGTCAGGGTTCGTGGACTGAAGCTTTCTTT	CASSLGQGSWTEAFF
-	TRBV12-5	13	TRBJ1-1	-	TGTGCTAGTGGTTTGGTAACATGGACTGAAGCTTTCTTT	CASGLVTWTEAFF
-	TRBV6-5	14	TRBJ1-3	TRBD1	TGTGCCAGCAGACCACAGGGGAGTGGAAACACCATATATTTT	CASRPQGSGNTIYF
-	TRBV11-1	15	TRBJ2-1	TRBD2	TGTGCCAGCAGCTTTTACGGGGGGGCCGTCAATGAGCAGTTCTTC	CASSFYGGAVNEQFF
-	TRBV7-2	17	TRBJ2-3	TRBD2	TGTGCCAGCAGCCCCTGGGGCGGGAGGGGGAGCACAGATACGCAGTATTTT	CASSPWGGRGSTDTQYF
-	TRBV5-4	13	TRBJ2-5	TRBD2	TGTGCCAGCAGCCCACCCGGGGGGGAGACCCAGTACTTC	CASSPPGGETQYF
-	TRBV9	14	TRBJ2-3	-	TGTGCCAGCAGCGCGCTAGCTAGAGGAGATACGCAGTATTTT	CASSALARGDTQYF
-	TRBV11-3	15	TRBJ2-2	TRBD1	TGTGCCAGCAGCTTGGGTGGACAGGGCCACGGGGAGCTGTTTTTT	CASSLGGQGHGELFF
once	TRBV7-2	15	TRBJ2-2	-	TGTGCCAGCAGCCCCAACTCGGCGAACACCGGGGAGCTGTTTTTT	CASSPNSANTGELFF
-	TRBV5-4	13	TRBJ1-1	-	TGTGCCAGCAGCTGGGGGCAGGGCTCTGAAGCTTTCTTT	CASSWGQGSEAFF
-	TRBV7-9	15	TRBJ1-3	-	TGTGCCAGCAGCCGGGGGGGTACTTCTGGAAACACCATATATTTT	CASSRGGTSGNTIYF
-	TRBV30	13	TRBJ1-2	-	TGTGCCTGGAACAATCCCCATCTAGGTGGCTACACCTTC	CAWNNPHLGGYTF
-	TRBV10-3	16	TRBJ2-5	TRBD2	TGTGCCATCAGTCCTAGCGGGGGGGCTGGTCAAGAGACCCAGTACTTC	CAISPSGGAGQETQYF
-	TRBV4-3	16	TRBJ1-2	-	TGCGCCAGCAGCCAAGATCCAGTCAGAACTAACTATGGCTACACCTTC	CASSQDPVRTNYGYTF
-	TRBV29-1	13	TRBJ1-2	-	TGCAGCGTTAGGGACAACCCTAACTATGGCTACACCTTC	CSVRDNPNYGYTF
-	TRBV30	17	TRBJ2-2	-	TGTGCCTGGAGTGTATCCCAGGGCACAATGAACACCGGGGAGCTGTTTTTT	CAWSVSQGTMNTGELFF
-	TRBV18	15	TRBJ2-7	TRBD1	TGTGCCAGCTCAACTCCAGGGGGAGTATCCTACGAGCAGTACTTC	CASSTPGGVSYEQYF
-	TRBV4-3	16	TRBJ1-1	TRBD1	TGCGCCAGCAGCCAAGTAGCAGGGGGCGCGAACACTGAAGCTTTCTTT	CASSQVAGGANTEAFF
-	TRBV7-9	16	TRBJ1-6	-	TGTGCCAGCAGTCGAGGGTACTTCTCGACTAATTCACCCCTCCACTTT	CASSRGYFSTNSPLHF
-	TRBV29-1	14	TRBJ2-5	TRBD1	TGCAGCGTCCCGGGACAGGTTCCGGGAGAGACCCAGTACTTC	CSVPGQVPGETQYF
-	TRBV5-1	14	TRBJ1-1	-	TGCGCCAGCACCCCGGGCGGGAAAAGCACTGAAGCTTTCTTT	CASTPGGKSTEAFF
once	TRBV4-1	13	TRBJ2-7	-	TGCGCCAGCAGCCAAGTTCGGGGATACGAGCAGTACTTC	CASSQVRGYEQYF
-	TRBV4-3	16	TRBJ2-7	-	TGCGCCAGCAGCCAAGATCTAGCCGAGCCGGCCTACGAGCAGTACTTC	CASSQDLAEPAYEQYF
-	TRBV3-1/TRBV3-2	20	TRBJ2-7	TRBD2	TGTGCCAGCAGCCAAGATTTGGGGAGACTAGCGGGGGGTCCTTTGGACGAGCAGTACTTC	CASSQDLGRLAGGPLDEQYF
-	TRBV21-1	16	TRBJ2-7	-	TGTGCCAGCAGCAAAGCCGAAGACAGGACCTTCGACGAGCAGTACTTC	CASSKAEDRTFDEQYF
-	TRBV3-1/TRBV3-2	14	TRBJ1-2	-	TGTGCCAGCAGCCCCCAGGCTCATGAAGATGGCTACACCTTC	CASSPQAHEDGYTF